This T cell receptor (beta chain) was obtained from a study of memory CD4+ T cells and cytomegalovirus serostatus. This clone came up once. The sort gate was single viable CD3+CD4+CD8-CD45RO+ cells for memory CD4+ T cells. The germline gives CDR1 SQVTM, CDR2 ANQGSEA. V lost 3 bases and J 2 bases, leaving 13 bases between the germline ends. The CDR3 consists of 14 residues. Using immunoSEQ multiplex PCR, the repertoire was profiled, and TCRdb retains in-frame clones only, with some absent. The table records around 88,000 clones, 75% to 90% of them present only once. This receptor was obtained from an adult in good health and CMV-seropositive. This chain links TRBV29-1 with TRBJ1-2; the D gene is possibly TRBD1 (6 bases). The sample consisted of memory CD4+ T cells from blood. DNA for the CDR3: TGCAGCGTTGACCCACAGGGCTTCAACTATGGCTACACCTTC. Protein product: CSVDPQGFNYGYTF.